The TCR beta chain under discussion was sequenced for a study of T-cell memory formation after mild COVID-19. The V gene lost 6 bases and the J gene lost 3 bases, with 14 bases spanning the gap. Germline CDR1 DFQATT, CDR2 SNEGSKA (reference sequence). There are 13 residues in the CDR3. In TCRdb, the 5' RACE reads were re-called with MiXCR into one record per CDR3 protein. The table includes more than 350,000 distinct CDR3 sequences, 15% to 20% detected once. The sequence was obtained from a man aged 18 to 35 who had mild COVID-19 (a few samples of this study predate the infection). Cell type and time point are not known. Sequencing was carried out using PBMCs or a T cell subset sorted from them (not recorded which). The V and J genes are TRBV20-1 and TRBJ2-5; perhaps TRBD1 as D (7 bases). This CDR3 reads CSAGGRGKETQYF. The CDR3 bases are TGCAGTGCGGGGGGCAGGGGGAAAGAGACCCAGTACTTC.